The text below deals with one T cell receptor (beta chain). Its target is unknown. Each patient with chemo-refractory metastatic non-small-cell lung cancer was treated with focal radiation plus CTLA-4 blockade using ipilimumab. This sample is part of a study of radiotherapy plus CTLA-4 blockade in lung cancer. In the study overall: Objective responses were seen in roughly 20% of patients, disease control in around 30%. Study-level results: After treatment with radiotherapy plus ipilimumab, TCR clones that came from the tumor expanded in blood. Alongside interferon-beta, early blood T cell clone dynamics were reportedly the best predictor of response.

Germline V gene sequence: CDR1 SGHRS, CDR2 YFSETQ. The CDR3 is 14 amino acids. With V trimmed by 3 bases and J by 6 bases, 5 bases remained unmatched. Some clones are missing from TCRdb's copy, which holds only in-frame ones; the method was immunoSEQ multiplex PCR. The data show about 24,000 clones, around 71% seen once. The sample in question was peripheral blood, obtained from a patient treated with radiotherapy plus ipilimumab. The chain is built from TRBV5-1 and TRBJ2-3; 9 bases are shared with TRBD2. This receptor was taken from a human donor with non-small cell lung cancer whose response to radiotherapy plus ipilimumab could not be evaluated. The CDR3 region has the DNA TGCGCCAGCAGCTGGGGACTAGCTACTGATACGCAGTATTTT. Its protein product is CASSWGLATDTQYF.